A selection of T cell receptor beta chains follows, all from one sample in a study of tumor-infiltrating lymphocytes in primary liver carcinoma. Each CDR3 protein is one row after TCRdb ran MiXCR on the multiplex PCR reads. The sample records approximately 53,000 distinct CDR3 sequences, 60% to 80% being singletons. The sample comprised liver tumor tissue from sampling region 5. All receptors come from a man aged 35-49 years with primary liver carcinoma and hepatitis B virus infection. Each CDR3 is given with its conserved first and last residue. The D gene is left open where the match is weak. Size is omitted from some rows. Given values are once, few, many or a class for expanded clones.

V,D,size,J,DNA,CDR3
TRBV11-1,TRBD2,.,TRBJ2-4,TGTGCCAGGAGTTTTCCCGGGACTAGCGGGACCAAAAATGTTCAGTACTTC,CARSFPGTSGTKNVQYF
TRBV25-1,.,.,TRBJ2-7,TGTGCCAGCAGTAAGGGTACGGGGATCGCCTACGAGCAGTACTTC,CASSKGTGIAYEQYF
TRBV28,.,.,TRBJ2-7,TGTACTAGCAGTTCCCCTGGTACTCCCAGGGCGCCCGAGCAGTACTTC,CTSSSPGTPRAPEQYF
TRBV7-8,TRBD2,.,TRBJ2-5,TGTGCCAGCAGCCGAAGGGCGGGAGTGAGGGAAGCGACTCAGTACTTC,CASSRRAGVREATQYF
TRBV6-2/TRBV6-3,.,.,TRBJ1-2,TGCGCCAGCGGACTGTTTAACGATGGCTACACCTTT,CASGLFNDGYTF
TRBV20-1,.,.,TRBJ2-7,TGCATTGCTAGAGGAGGTAAATACGAGCAGTACTTC,CIARGGKYEQYF
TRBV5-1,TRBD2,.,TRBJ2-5,TGCACCGGCAGCTTGTCGGGAGGTCTTCGCCAAGAGACCCAGTACTTC,CTGSLSGGLRQETQYF
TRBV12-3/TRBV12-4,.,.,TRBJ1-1,TGTGCCAGCAGTTTAAAGAACACTGAAGCCTTCTTT,CASSLKNTEAFF
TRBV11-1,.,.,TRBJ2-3,TGTGCCAGCGGCTCTGGGGGAGGCTCTGTTGGAGCCCGCACAGATACGCAATATTTT,CASGSGGGSVGARTDTQYF
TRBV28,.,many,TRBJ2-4,TGTGCCAGCAGTTTAACTAAAAACATTCAGTACTTC,CASSLTKNIQYF
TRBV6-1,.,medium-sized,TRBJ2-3,TGTGCCAGCAGTGAAAGTGGGAGTAGTAGCGGTACGCAGTATTTT,CASSESGSSSGTQYF
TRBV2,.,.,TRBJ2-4,TGTGCCAGCAGGTCAACCAAAAACATTCAGTACTTC,CASRSTKNIQYF
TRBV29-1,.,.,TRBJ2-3,TGCAGTGTTGTGGATCCAAGGTTCAGAGATACGCACTATTTT,CSVVDPRFRDTHYF
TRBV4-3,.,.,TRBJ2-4,TGCGCCAACAGCCATGATGGCCTGGCGAACATTCAATACTTC,CANSHDGLANIQYF
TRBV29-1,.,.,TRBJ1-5,TGCAGCATTGAAGATCGGGCAGGTCAGCCCCAGCATTTT,CSIEDRAGQPQHF
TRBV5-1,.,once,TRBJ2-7,TGCGCCAGCAGCTTGGAAAGGGAGTGGATCTGCGAGCAGTACTTC,CASSLEREWICEQYF
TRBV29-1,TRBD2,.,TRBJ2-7,TGCAGAGTCGGGGGGGTATCGACATACGAGCAGTGCTTC,CRVGGVSTYEQCF
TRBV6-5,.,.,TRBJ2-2,TGTGCCAGCAGTTACGGGTCGACAGTGAACACCGGGGAGTTGTTTTTT,CASSYGSTVNTGELFF
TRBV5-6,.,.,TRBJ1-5,TGTGGCAGCAGTTATCGGAATCAGCCCCAGCATTTT,CGSSYRNQPQHF
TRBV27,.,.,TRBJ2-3,TGTGCCAGCAGTTTATTGGGAGGCACAGATACGCAGTATTTT,CASSLLGGTDTQYF
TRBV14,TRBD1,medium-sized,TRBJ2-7,TGTGCCAGCAGCCGGACAGGAACCTACGAGCAGTACTTC,CASSRTGTYEQYF
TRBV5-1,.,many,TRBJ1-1,TGCGCCAGCAGGGGAAGTTTTGAAGCTTTCTTT,CASRGSFEAFF
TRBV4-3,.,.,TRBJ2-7,TGCACCAGCAGTCAGGGATGGGGAGAGCAGTACTTC,CTSSQGWGEQYF
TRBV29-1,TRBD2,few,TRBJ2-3,TGCAGCGTTTCCGGGACTAGCGGATTCACAGATACGCAGTATTTT,CSVSGTSGFTDTQYF
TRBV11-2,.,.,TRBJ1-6,TGTGTCAGCAGGGCCTCACAGGCAGCAAATTCACCCCTCCACTTT,CVSRASQAANSPLHF
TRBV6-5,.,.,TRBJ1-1,TGTGTCAGCAGTTACTCAATTGGGGGCGGAGCTGAAGCTTTCTTT,CVSSYSIGGGAEAFF